The clone carrying this T cell receptor (beta chain) was seen ten or more times. Its antigen is undetermined. The record originates from a study of glioma-infiltrating T cells. Study findings and constraints: Non-neoplastic patients had below-expected tissue-blood divergence, while all gliomas exceeded expectation. Only very few CDR3 sequences appeared in both tissue and blood.

TCR alpha and beta CDR3 regions were amplified from RNA using iRepertoire nested multiplex PCR. For one-step reverse transcription and amplification, about 85-400 ng of tissue mRNA or PBMC total RNA was used. One entry per CDR3 protein, called by TCRdb with MiXCR from the multiplex PCR reads. The sample lists about 180,000 distinct CDR3 sequences, approximately 40% occurring once. Trimming took off 5 bases at V and 0 bases at J, with 9 bases between the two ends. There are 14 residues in the CDR3. Per the germline V gene, CDR1 is SGHTA and CDR2 is FQGTGA. Sequencing input: glioma tissue, nonneoplastic brain tissue, or PBMCs (not recorded which). This receptor was obtained from a human donor with low-grade glioma or glioblastoma, undergoing nonglioma brain surgery, or in good health (not recorded which). This chain links TRBV7-3 with TRBJ2-3; no definite D call. CDR3 protein: CASSDSRSTDTQYF. CDR3 sequence (DNA): TGTGCCAGCAGCGACTCGAGGAGCACAGATACGCAGTATTTT.